This T cell receptor (beta chain) derives from a study of vaccination effects on CD4 cells after COVID-19. Looking at the study overall: Among convalescent patients, two provided samples 16 days and one week before vaccination. Notes on the study in general: New vaccine-induced clones made up most post-vaccine spike-reactive clones in convalescents.

V lost 2 bases, J lost 2 bases, and 15 bases lay in between. Germline loops: CDR1 SGHAT, CDR2 FQDESV (reference sequence). The CDR3 has 16 residues. Sequencing followed a ViraFEST assay step that expanded antigen-specific CD4+ T cells with viral peptide pools. Scientists isolated CD4+ T cells after a roughly 9-day culture period ended. SARS-CoV-2 infected the person between March and December 2020, as confirmed by PCR. About this clone: The antigen remains unidentified.

Clones were sequenced by immunoSEQ multiplex PCR, and TCRdb holds only the in-frame ones, with some missing. The sample contains about 26,000 clones, about 84% of which appear only once. This clonotype was sampled from a human donor who had a prior SARS-CoV-2 infection. The sample consisted of CD4+ T cells from PBMCs cultured with HCoV-NL63 spike peptides, taken before COVID-19 vaccination. The chain combines TRBV11-1 with TRBJ2-5; D is possibly TRBD2 (7 bases). The CDR3 protein is CASSLRGGQRQETQYF. CDR3 sequence (DNA): TGTGCCAGCAGCTTAAGGGGGGGTCAGAGACAAGAGACCCAGTACTTC. Full variable domain (rest looked up from reference TRBV11-1 and TRBJ2-5): EAEVAQSPRYKITEKSQAVAFWCDPISGHATLYWYRQILGQGPELLVQFQDESVVDDSQLPKDRFSAERLKGVDSTLKIQPAELGDSAMYLCASSLRGGQRQETQYFGPGTRLLVL.